The present T cell receptor beta chain was sequenced within a study of response to subunit inactivated influenza vaccine (dated 2018 in TCRdb). For the study in its entirety: Deep quantitative profiling of the T cell receptor repertoire was used in the study to follow responses to a trivalent subunit inactivated influenza vaccine.

This clonotype has just a few counts. The antigen it recognizes is unknown. There are no base qualities to consult, and no much larger clone falls within one base. What the authors observed across the whole study: It was suggested by the authors that each seasonal influenza vaccination may recruit only a limited number of new T cells.

The label giving this sample's time point can be read as: more than 40 days after influenza vaccine administration. To prepare the library, RT-PCR was applied. Sequencing relied on an Illumina HiSeq 2500. The public reads were run again by TCRdb, first through fastp at Q25 and then through MiXCR, and only productive beta chains were kept. One record per CDR3 amino acid sequence lists the most common genes and DNA. The sample data list some 480,000 distinct CDR3 sequences, and roughly 9.7% of these were observed just once. Approximately 12% of the sample belongs to the ten largest clones. V lost 7 bases and J lost 7 bases, and the count of bases not matched to a germline gene is 5. The CDR3 starts with the cysteine, ends with the phenylalanine, and has 14 residues. Only the CDR3 part of the read is kept: 42 bases, read in frame from the first base.

The rearranged chain carries TRBV12-3 or TRBV12-4 and TRBJ1-6; 9 bases in between match TRBD1. The origin of this receptor is a man aged 45-60 years who received an inactivated influenza vaccine. Donor details come from another sample of the same person, matched by shared clones. This material consisted of PBMCs from blood, taken 45 days after vaccination. In nucleotide form, the sequence is TGTGCCAGCACTCGGACAGGGGAAAATTCACCCCTCCACTTT. This is translated as CASTRTGENSPLHF.